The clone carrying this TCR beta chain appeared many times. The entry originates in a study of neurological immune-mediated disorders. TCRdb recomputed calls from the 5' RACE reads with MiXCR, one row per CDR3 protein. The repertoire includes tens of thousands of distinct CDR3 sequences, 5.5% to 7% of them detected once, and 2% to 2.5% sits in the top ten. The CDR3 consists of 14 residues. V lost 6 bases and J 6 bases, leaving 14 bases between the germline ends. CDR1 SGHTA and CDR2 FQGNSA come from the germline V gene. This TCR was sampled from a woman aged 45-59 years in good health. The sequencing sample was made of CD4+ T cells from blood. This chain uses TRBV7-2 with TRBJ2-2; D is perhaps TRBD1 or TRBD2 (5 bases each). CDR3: CASRKGTGSGELFF. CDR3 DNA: TGTGCCAGCAGGAAAGGGACGGGTTCCGGGGAGCTGTTTTTT.